The 26 T cell receptor beta chains given below trace back to one sample, sequenced in a study of T-cell memory formation after mild COVID-19. TCRdb redid the calling of the 5' RACE reads with MiXCR, one entry per CDR3 protein. This table holds 300,000 to 400,000 distinct CDR3 sequences, under 15% found once. The specimen sequenced was PBMCs or a T cell subset sorted from them (not recorded which). These receptors all come from a man between 18 and 35 years old who had mild COVID-19 (a few samples of this study predate the infection). Cell type and time point are not known.

With respect to this clonotype: This CDR3 fails to terminate in the conserved phenylalanine or tryptophan, so it likely reflects a read error. This chain uses TRBV7-2 with TRBJ2-3; TRBD2 matches 7 bases. This CDR3 spans 17 amino acids. From germline, CDR1 is SGHTA and CDR2 FQGNSA. Trimming removed 5 bases from V and 1 base from J; junction bases left unmatched: 12. The CDR3, as DNA: TGTGCCAGCAGCGCGATTTCAGCGGGGCCCCGCACAGATACGCAGTATTCT. It translates to CASSAISAGPRTDTQYS.

This clonotype has just a few counts. The rearrangement uses TRBV6-5 and TRBJ1-2, with 7 bases aligning to TRBD1. The germline V gene encodes CDR1 MNHEY and CDR2 SVGAGI. The V gene end was trimmed by 0 bases and the J gene end by 7 bases; junction bases not matched to a gene: 8. The CDR3 consists of 15 residues. CDR3 loop: CASSYSPAGGIGYTF. In DNA form, the CDR3 reads TGTGCCAGCAGTTACTCCCCCGCAGGGGGTATTGGCTACACCTTC.

This clonotype has more than one count but fewer than ten. The chain employs TRBV6-5 and TRBJ1-5; D gene ambiguous. CDR1 and CDR2 (germline): MNHEY, SVGAGI. V lost 5 bases to trimming and J lost 6 bases, with 8 bases between them. This CDR3 has 12 amino acids. This chain's CDR3 is CASSREGQPQHF. CDR3 DNA: TGTGCCAGCAGTAGGGAGGGTCAGCCCCAGCATTTT.

Comment on this clonotype: A junction boundary mismatches the germline segment, possibly from a read error. The chain combines TRBV10-3 with TRBJ1-5, with no clear D. CDR1 and CDR2 from the germline V gene are ENHRY and SYGVKD. The CDR3 loop spans 13 amino acids. The CDR3 here is CAISESVAQSQHF. CDR3 in DNA: TGTGCCATCAGTGAGTCGGTTGCTCAGTCCCAGCATTTT.

J is TRBJ2-1 and V is TRBV7-2; D uncertain. From germline, CDR1 is SGHTA and CDR2 FQGNSA. V lost 6 bases to trimming and J lost 5 bases, with 8 bases between them. CDR3 size: 12 residues. The CDR3 reads CASRRDHNEQFF. Written as DNA, the CDR3 is TGTGCCAGCAGGAGAGACCACAATGAGCAGTTCTTC.

CDR3 sequence: CASTRSWPDQPQHF. CDR3 in DNA: TGTGCCAGCACCCGATCATGGCCCGATCAGCCCCAGCATTTT. The chain combines TRBV6-2 or TRBV6-3 with TRBJ1-5; D is undetermined. Trimming removed 7 bases at V and 5 bases at J, with 15 bases between. CDR1 is MNHEY, CDR2 SVGEGT, per germline. The CDR3 has 14 residues.

In this sample, this clonotype turned up a few times. The chain recombines TRBV7-9 with TRBJ1-1, with 8 positions matching TRBD1. The J segment lost 2 bases and the V segment lost 5 bases, leaving 7 bases of the junction unmatched. The CDR3 extends over 15 amino acids. CDR1 is SEHNR and CDR2 is FQNEAQ in the germline V gene (reference sequence). CDR3 in DNA: TGTGCCAGCAGCCCTACGGGACAGGTTAACACTGAAGCTTTCTTT. It is translated as CASSPTGQVNTEAFF.

The chain carries TRBV7-2 and TRBJ2-5, with D unclear. Germline assignment: CDR1 SGHTA and CDR2 FQGNSA. Trimming pared 0 bases from V and 5 bases from J, leaving 13 bases between. The CDR3 consists of 15 residues. The CDR3 DNA follows: TGTGCCAGCAGCTTAGCGGGTGGGATTTGGGAGACCCAGTACTTC. Its translation is CASSLAGGIWETQYF.

The chain uses TRBV7-6 and TRBJ2-1, with TRBD1 matching 7 bases. Germline trimming cut 4 bases from V and 2 bases from J; bases unmatched to any gene: 11. The CDR3 runs 17 residues. Germline CDR1 is SGHVS and CDR2 is FNYEAQ. The CDR3 reads CASSSRDSPATYNEQFF. Here the CDR3 DNA reads TGTGCCAGCAGCTCTAGGGACAGCCCCGCTACCTACAATGAGCAGTTCTTC.

This clonotype was detected only a few times. This sequence joins TRBV28 and TRBJ2-3, with 7 nucleotides matching TRBD1. CDR1 and CDR2 from the germline V gene are MDHEN and SYDVKM. V was pared by 6 bases and J by 3 bases, with 9 bases of the junction left unmatched. This CDR3 is built from 15 residues. The CDR3 DNA reads TGTGCCAGCAGCGAGATACAGGGGAAGACAGATACGCAGTATTTT. Its protein is CASSEIQGKTDTQYF.

This clonotype showed up many times. The CDR3 protein is CASSLEEADTQYF. In DNA form, the CDR3 reads TGTGCCAGCAGCTTAGAAGAGGCAGATACGCAGTATTTT. The chain employs TRBV7-2 and TRBJ2-3; D not resolved. The CDR3 length is 13 residues. The V end lost 1 base, the J end lost 4 bases, and 6 bases lay between the germline ends. Germline V lookup: CDR1 SGHTA, CDR2 FQGNSA.

V and J are TRBV19 and TRBJ2-3, with TRBD2 matching 11 bases. Trimming cost V 3 bases and J 2 bases; bases outside gene matches: 7. CDR1 is LNHDA and CDR2 is SQIVND in the germline V gene (reference sequence). The CDR3 has 17 residues. CDR3 bases: TGTGCCAGTAGTATTGGTAGCGGGGGGGCATCCACAGATACGCAGTATTTT. Translated, it gives CASSIGSGGASTDTQYF.

The chain carries TRBV20-1 and TRBJ2-7, with D maybe TRBD2 (6 bases). V was cut by 3 bases and J by 7 bases, with 10 bases left in between. The germline CDR1 and CDR2 sequences are DFQATT and SNEGSKA (reference sequence). CDR3 length: 11 residues. This chain's CDR3 is CSARGLKEQYF. The CDR3 DNA sequence: TGCAGTGCTAGGGGACTTAAGGAGCAGTACTTC.

This clonotype was seen many times. J is TRBJ2-1 and V is TRBV7-2; no firm D call. The CDR3 totals 12 residues. CDR1 and CDR2 (germline): SGHTA, FQGNSA. V shed 2 bases and J shed 11 bases, with 10 bases lying between them. CDR3 region: CASSLSLTKQFF. The DNA of the CDR3 is TGTGCCAGCAGCTTAAGCTTGACAAAGCAGTTCTTC.

The genes are TRBV24-1 and TRBJ2-3; TRBD2 agrees at 15 bases. The ends lost 3 bases at V and 3 bases at J; junction bases unmatched: 3. The germline V gene encodes CDR1 KGHDR and CDR2 SFDVKD. The CDR3 spans 17 residues. The CDR3 DNA sequence: TGTGCCACCAGTGATGGGACTAGCGGGGGGTCGACAGATACGCAGTATTTT. It yields the protein CATSDGTSGGSTDTQYF.

This clonotype appeared a few times. The V gene is TRBV6-5, the J gene TRBJ2-1; TRBD1 matches 11 bases. CDR1 is MNHEY and CDR2 is SVGAGI in the germline V gene. This CDR3 spans 14 amino acids. The ends lost 11 bases at V and 2 bases at J; junction bases unmatched: 5. The CDR3 sequence: CAARDRGTYNEQFF. The CDR3 DNA follows: TGTGCCGCGAGGGACAGGGGGACCTACAATGAGCAGTTCTTC.

The gene calls are TRBV6-2 or TRBV6-3 and TRBJ2-1; D may correspond to TRBD1 or TRBD2 (6 bases each). Germline values: CDR1 MNHEY, CDR2 SVGEGT. CDR3 length: 13 residues. Trimming removed 8 bases at V and 6 bases at J, with 14 bases between. The chain's CDR3 is CASQSRGPNEQFF. CDR3 sequence (DNA): TGTGCCAGCCAGAGTCGGGGGCCCAATGAGCAGTTCTTC.

This clonotype was recorded at least ten times. This chain links TRBV12-3 or TRBV12-4 with TRBJ2-5, with 7 bases matching TRBD2. This CDR3 is built from 14 residues. The V and J ends lost 10 bases and 5 bases, in that order; junction bases with no gene match: 13. The CDR3 DNA sequence: TGTGCCACCTTGCTGGGAGGGTCTGGGGAGACCCAGTACTTC. This translates into CATLLGGSGETQYF.

The V call is TRBV5-6, the J call TRBJ2-6, with D hard to call. V shed 0 bases and J shed 6 bases, with 7 bases lying between them. Germline V lookup: CDR1 SGHDT, CDR2 YYEEEE. The CDR3 totals 14 residues. DNA for the CDR3: TGTGCCAGCAGCTTGGACATCAAGGCCAACGTCCTGACTTTC. Amino acid sequence: CASSLDIKANVLTF. Full variable domain (outside the CDR3, taken from reference TRBV5-6 and TRBJ2-6): DAGVTQSPTHLIKTRGQQVTLRCSPKSGHDTVSWYQQALGQGPQFIFQYYEEEERQRGNFPDRFSGHQFPNYSSELNVNALLLGDSALYLCASSLDIKANVLTFGAGSRLTVL.

This clonotype was counted ten times or more. The J gene is TRBJ1-2, the V gene TRBV12-3 or TRBV12-4; 8 positions agree with TRBD1. The CDR3 covers 12 residues. With V trimmed by 5 bases and J by 8 bases, 4 bases remained unmatched. CDR3 protein: CASSPRGLGYTF. CDR3 bases: TGTGCCAGCAGTCCCAGGGGGCTGGGCTACACCTTC.

This clonotype showed up just a few times. V gene TRBV11-2 combines with J gene TRBJ2-3, with D perhaps TRBD2 (5 bases). Trimming shortened V by 5 bases and J by 6 bases, and 12 bases separated the two germline ends. The length of the CDR3 is 13 residues. Germline CDR1 is SGHAT and CDR2 is FQNNGV. The CDR3 protein is CASSVLELDTQYF. CDR3 nucleotide sequence: TGTGCCAGCAGCGTACTAGAGCTGGATACGCAGTATTTT.

The V call is TRBV7-6, the J call TRBJ2-2; 9 nucleotides match TRBD1. Trimming at V came to 3 bases and at J to 6 bases, leaving 5 bases not matched to a gene. The germline V gene has CDR1 SGHVS and CDR2 FNYEAQ. This CDR3 contains 15 residues. The CDR3 here is CASSFGTGLPGELFF. CDR3 in DNA: TGTGCCAGCAGCTTTGGGACAGGGCTTCCCGGGGAGCTGTTTTTT. Complete variable domain (other parts from reference TRBV7-6 and TRBJ2-2): GAGVSQSPRYKVTKRGQDVALRCDPISGHVSLYWYRQALGQGPEFLTYFNYEAQQDKSGLPNDRFSAERPEGSISTLTIQRTEQRDSAMYRCASSFGTGLPGELFFGEGSRLTVL.

This clonotype appeared a few times. V usage is TRBV5-6 and J usage is TRBJ2-1, with D perhaps TRBD2 (7 bases). Germline V gives CDR1 SGHDT, CDR2 YYEEEE. The CDR3 spans 16 residues. The ends were cut back, 4 bases at V and 6 bases at J, with 20 bases in the middle. The CDR3: CASSADSGGLRNEQFF. In nucleotides, the CDR3 is TGTGCCAGCAGCGCGGATTCGGGGGGCTTGCGCAATGAGCAGTTCTTC.

The chain recombines TRBV7-2 with TRBJ1-6; TRBD1 matches at 7 bases. CDR1 is SGHTA and CDR2 is FQGNSA in the germline V gene. V shed 0 bases, J shed 9 bases, and the junction held 8 bases outside the gene matches. The CDR3 is 16 residues long. CDR3 coding DNA: TGTGCCAGCAGCTTAGCCGGGACAGAGAAATCTTCACCCCTCCACTTT. This codes for CASSLAGTEKSSPLHF.

This sequence joins TRBV4-1 and TRBJ1-3; D unclear. CDR3 length: 15 residues. The germline CDR1 and CDR2 sequences are MGHRA and YSYEKL. The V end lost 0 bases, the J end lost 0 bases, and 6 bases lay between the germline ends. CDR3 protein: CASSQDAGSGNTIYF. The CDR3 bases are TGCGCCAGCAGCCAAGATGCCGGCTCTGGAAACACCATATATTTT.

In its sample, this clonotype was seen a few times. The V and J genes are TRBV7-3 and TRBJ2-7; D remains unclear. The V and J ends lost 6 bases and 3 bases respectively, with 24 bases between them. The CDR3 covers 17 residues. CDR1 and CDR2 from the germline V gene are SGHTA and FQGTGA. The CDR3 coding sequence is TGTGCCAGCAGGAACCCGGGCAACGGGCCATCCCTCTACGAGCAGTACTTC. Its protein product is CASRNPGNGPSLYEQYF.